A single sample gave rise to the 6 T cell receptor beta chains below, sequenced in a study of T cell responses to AZD1222 COVID-19 vaccine. The repertoire was sequenced with immunoSEQ multiplex PCR; TCRdb's copy has only in-frame clones and lacks some. The table lists 150,000 to 200,000 clones, roughly 92% of them singletons. The specimen was peripheral blood, collected 28 days after the second AZD1222 dose. The receptors come from an adult who received the AZD1222 COVID-19 vaccine.

This clone was picked up one time. The chain is built from TRBV19 and TRBJ1-1; maybe TRBD1 (5 bases). This CDR3 has 16 amino acids. V gave up 7 bases and J gave up 0 bases, with 18 bases separating them. In germline, CDR1 is LNHDA, CDR2 SQIVND (reference sequence). The CDR3 region has the DNA TGTGCCAGTACGGTGACAGTGGGTAAACTGAACACTGAAGCTTTCTTT. Residues: CASTVTVGKLNTEAFF.

This rearrangement joins TRBV10-2 to TRBJ2-7; 7 nucleotides line up with TRBD2. The germline V gene encodes CDR1 WSHSY and CDR2 SAAADI. Trimming at V came to 6 bases and at J to 3 bases, leaving 8 bases not matched to a gene. This CDR3 spans 14 amino acids. In DNA form, the CDR3 reads TGCGCCAGCAGGCCCTCCGGGAGGAGCTACGAGCAGTACTTC. It is translated as CASRPSGRSYEQYF.

For this clone: The sample carries other DNA sequences with the same CDR3. The genes are TRBV2 and TRBJ1-5, with 7 bases fitting TRBD1. The CDR3 has 13 amino acids. J was trimmed by 7 bases and V by 6 bases; bases with no gene match: 6. The germline gives CDR1 SNHLY, CDR2 FYNNEI. For the CDR3, the DNA is TGTGCCAGCAGGGGAGGGGGCGGGCAGCCCCAGCATTTT. This sequence encodes CASRGGGGQPQHF.

The gene calls are TRBV19 and TRBJ2-7; tentatively, D is TRBD2 (6 bases). The V end lost 5 bases, the J end lost 3 bases, and 11 bases lay between the germline ends. This CDR3 region has 13 residues. Germline V gene data show CDR1 as LNHDA and CDR2 as SQIVND (reference sequence). This CDR3 is CASSHRDFYEQYF. As DNA, the CDR3 is TGTGCCAGTAGTCACCGGGACTTCTACGAGCAGTACTTC.

This chain connects TRBV5-6 to TRBJ2-1; D possibly corresponds to TRBD1 (6 bases). The V and J ends lost 0 bases and 5 bases respectively, with 9 bases between them. Per the germline V gene, CDR1 is SGHDT and CDR2 is YYEEEE. This CDR3 has 14 amino acids. In DNA form, the CDR3 reads TGTGCCAGCAGCTTGGGACAGGCGCACAATGAGCAGTTCTTC. Encoded protein: CASSLGQAHNEQFF. The full variable domain, in which reference TRBV5-6 and TRBJ2-1 provide the parts outside the CDR3, is DAGVTQSPTHLIKTRGQQVTLRCSPKSGHDTVSWYQQALGQGPQFIFQYYEEEERQRGNFPDRFSGHQFPNYSSELNVNALLLGDSALYLCASSLGQAHNEQFFGPGTRLTVL.

The chain combines TRBV18 with TRBJ1-4, with D uncertain. CDR1 KGHSH and CDR2 LQKENI come from the germline V gene. This CDR3 region has 14 residues. V was shortened by 6 bases and J by 8 bases, with 16 bases between the two germline ends. In DNA form, the CDR3 reads TGTGCCAGCTCCGCGGGAGGGTATTACGAAAAACTGTTTTTT. Residues: CASSAGGYYEKLFF.